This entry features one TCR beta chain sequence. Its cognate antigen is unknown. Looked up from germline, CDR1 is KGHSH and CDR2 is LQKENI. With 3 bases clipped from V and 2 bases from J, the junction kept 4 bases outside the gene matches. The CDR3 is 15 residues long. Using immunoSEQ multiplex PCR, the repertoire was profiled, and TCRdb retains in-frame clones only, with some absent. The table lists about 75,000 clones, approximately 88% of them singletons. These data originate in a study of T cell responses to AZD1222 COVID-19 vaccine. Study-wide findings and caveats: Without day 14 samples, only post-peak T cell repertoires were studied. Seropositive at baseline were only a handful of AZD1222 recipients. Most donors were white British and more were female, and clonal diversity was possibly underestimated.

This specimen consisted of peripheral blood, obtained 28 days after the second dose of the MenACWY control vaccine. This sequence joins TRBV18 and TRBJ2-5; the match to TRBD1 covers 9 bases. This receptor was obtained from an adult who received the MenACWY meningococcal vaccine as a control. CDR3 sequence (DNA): TGTGCCAGCTCACCCTCCGGGACAGGGCAAGAGACCCAGTACTTC. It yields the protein CASSPSGTGQETQYF.